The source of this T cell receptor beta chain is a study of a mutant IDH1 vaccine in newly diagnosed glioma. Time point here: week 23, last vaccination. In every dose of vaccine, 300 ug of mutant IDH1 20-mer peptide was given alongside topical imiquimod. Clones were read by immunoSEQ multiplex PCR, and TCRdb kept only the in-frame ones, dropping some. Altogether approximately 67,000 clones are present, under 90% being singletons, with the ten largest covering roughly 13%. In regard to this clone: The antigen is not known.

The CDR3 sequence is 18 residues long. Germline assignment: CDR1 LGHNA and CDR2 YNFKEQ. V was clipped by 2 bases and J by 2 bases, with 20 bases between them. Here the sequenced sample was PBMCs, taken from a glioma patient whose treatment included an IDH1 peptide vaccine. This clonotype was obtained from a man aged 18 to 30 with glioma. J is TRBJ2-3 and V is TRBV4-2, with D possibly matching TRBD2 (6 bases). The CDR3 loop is CASSQSQLGGSSTDTQYF. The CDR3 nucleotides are TGTGCCAGCAGCCAAAGTCAATTGGGGGGTTCGTCCACAGATACGCAGTATTTT.